The 32 T cell receptor beta chains given below trace back to one sample, sequenced in a study of molecular identifiers for immune sequencing clone quantification. TCRdb re-called the PCR reads with MiXCR, one entry per CDR3 protein. Of around 320,000 distinct CDR3 sequences listed, about 22% are singletons. The sample taken for sequencing was naive CD8+ T cells from blood, with Jurkat cell RNA spiked in. Subset denoted: FACS-sorted CD8+CD4-CCR7+CD45RA+ naive T cells. These receptor sequences come from a human donor in good health. Some libraries in this study had Jurkat cell RNA spiked in.

In this sample, this clonotype turned up many times. V is TRBV7-6 and J is TRBJ2-3; the match to TRBD1 covers 7 bases. Germline V gene lookup returns CDR1 SGHVS and CDR2 FNYEAQ. The V segment lost 5 bases and the J segment 1 base; nucleotides outside the gene matches: 6. The CDR3 has 15 amino acids. The CDR3 DNA follows: TGTGCCAGCAGCGCCCGACAGGGTGGCACAGATACGCAGTATTTT. Translated: CASSARQGGTDTQYF. The entire variable domain, with the rest obtained from reference TRBV7-6 and TRBJ2-3, is as follows: GAGVSQSPRYKVTKRGQDVALRCDPISGHVSLYWYRQALGQGPEFLTYFNYEAQQDKSGLPNDRFSAERPEGSISTLTIQRTEQRDSAMYRCASSARQGGTDTQYFGPGTRLTVL.

This clonotype was observed a few times. The rearrangement links TRBV18 to TRBJ2-4; D might be TRBD1 (6 bases). CDR1 is KGHSH and CDR2 is LQKENI in the germline V gene. V shed 0 bases and J shed 5 bases, with 14 bases lying between them. The CDR3 totals 16 residues. The CDR3 is CASSPPGNRVQNIQYF. CDR3 DNA sequence: TGTGCCAGCTCACCACCTGGGAACAGGGTACAAAACATTCAGTACTTC.

The genes are TRBV4-1 and TRBJ2-7; D unclear. This CDR3 is 15 amino acids long. Germline V CDR1 and CDR2: MGHRA, YSYEKL. The germline V and J ends were trimmed by 0 bases and 3 bases, with 12 bases remaining between them. The chain's CDR3 is CASSQESAGNYEQYF. DNA for the CDR3: TGCGCCAGCAGCCAAGAATCGGCAGGTAACTACGAGCAGTACTTC.

This clonotype was detected a few times. The V gene is TRBV9, the J gene TRBJ1-2; perhaps TRBD1 as D (6 bases). Germline V lookup: CDR1 SGDLS, CDR2 YYNGEE. Trimming removed 2 bases at V and 3 bases at J, with 11 bases between. The CDR3 runs to 14 residues. CDR3 nucleotide sequence: TGTGCCAGCAGCGTTGGGGGGCTGGACTATGGCTACACCTTC. This codes for CASSVGGLDYGYTF.

The chain joins TRBV28 to TRBJ2-7, with D perhaps being TRBD1 or TRBD2 (6 bases each). The CDR3 extends over 14 amino acids. Trimming left V 5 bases short and J 7 bases short, with 18 bases between. Germline V gene data show CDR1 as MDHEN and CDR2 as SYDVKM. The CDR3 DNA sequence: TGTGCCAGCAGTCAACCCCAGGGGACTGGAGAGCAGTACTTC. Amino acid sequence: CASSQPQGTGEQYF.

This clonotype was detected a few times. The CDR3 DNA sequence: TGTGCCAGCGGCCAAAGGTTGGGTGTAGCCGGTTACGAGCAGTACTTC. Translating it yields CASGQRLGVAGYEQYF. The chain uses TRBV13 and TRBJ2-7, with unresolved D. CDR1 PRHDT and CDR2 FYEKMQ come from the germline V gene (reference sequence). Deletions cut 8 bases from V and 4 bases from J, with 24 bases between. The CDR3 runs to 16 residues.

The chain carries TRBV11-2 and TRBJ2-6; D not certain. In germline, CDR1 is SGHAT, CDR2 FQNNGV. The CDR3 is made up of 15 amino acids. With 4 bases removed from V and 2 bases from J, the gap between germline ends came to 9 bases. CDR3 in amino acids: CASSSLFTGANVLTF. CDR3 bases: TGTGCCAGCAGCTCCCTCTTTACTGGGGCCAACGTCCTGACTTTC.

For this clonotype: Germline and junction disagree at one end, which may indicate a read error. The rearrangement links TRBV24-1 to TRBJ2-1, with 10 bases fitting TRBD1. The CDR3 extends over 14 amino acids. CDR1 is KGHDR and CDR2 is SFDVKD in the germline V gene. Written as DNA, the CDR3 is TGTGCCGCCAGCACCGGACAGGGGGTCAATGAGCAGTTCTTC. Translated, it gives CAASTGQGVNEQFF.

This clonotype has more than one count but fewer than ten. The chain carries TRBV29-1 and TRBJ2-6; no definite D call. This CDR3 region has 16 residues. Germline V gives CDR1 SQVTM, CDR2 ANQGSEA. V lost 3 bases and J lost 0, with 12 bases in between. The CDR3 is CSVEAAKSSGANVLTF. The CDR3 DNA is TGCAGCGTTGAGGCGGCCAAGAGCTCTGGGGCCAACGTCCTGACTTTC. The variable domain in full, completed from reference TRBV29-1 and TRBJ2-6, reads SAVISQKPSRDICQRGTSLTIQCQVDSQVTMMFWYRQQPGQSLTLIATANQGSEATYESGFVIDKFPISRPNLTFSTLTVSNMSPEDSSIYLCSVEAAKSSGANVLTFGAGSRLTVL.

There are a few counts of this clonotype. The chain combines TRBV29-1 with TRBJ2-1, with D perhaps TRBD1 (6 bases). The CDR3 is 13 amino acids. The V and J ends lost 4 bases and 6 bases respectively, with 13 bases between them. CDR1 and CDR2 (germline): SQVTM, ANQGSEA. In DNA form, the CDR3 reads TGCAGCGTTGGGGTACAGGGATTCAATGAGCAGTTCTTC. Amino acids: CSVGVQGFNEQFF.

This clonotype was found a few times. The V and J genes are TRBV12-3 or TRBV12-4 and TRBJ2-1, with 8 positions matching TRBD2. The CDR3 has 15 residues. V shed 3 bases and J 7 bases; nucleotides not matched to a gene: 8. The CDR3: CASSFSGGGTNEQFF. CDR3 DNA sequence: TGTGCCAGCAGTTTTTCCGGGGGGGGAACTAATGAGCAGTTCTTC.

The chain combines TRBV30 with TRBJ2-3; TRBD2 might be the D (6 bases). CDR1 is GTSNPN and CDR2 is SVGIG in the germline V gene (reference sequence). The V gene lost 0 bases and the J gene lost 4 bases, with 14 bases spanning the gap. This CDR3 comprises 15 residues. The CDR3 DNA follows: TGTGCCTGGAGTGTACAATGGAGGGGCGCAGATACGCAGTATTTT. Encoded protein: CAWSVQWRGADTQYF.

This clonotype has more than one count but fewer than ten. The chain couples TRBV7-9 to TRBJ2-3; TRBD2 aligns across 9 bases. This CDR3 has 15 amino acids. Looked up from germline, CDR1 is SEHNR and CDR2 is FQNEAQ (reference sequence). With V trimmed by 5 bases and J by 3 bases, 6 bases remained unmatched. In DNA form, the CDR3 reads TGTGCCAGCAGCCCCGGACTAGCGTTTACAGATACGCAGTATTTT. Its protein product is CASSPGLAFTDTQYF.

This clonotype occurred many times. The chain carries TRBV7-9 and TRBJ2-7, with D maybe TRBD2 (6 bases). Trimming cost V 5 bases and J 2 bases, with 13 bases left between them. CDR1 SEHNR and CDR2 FQNEAQ come from the germline V gene (reference sequence). This CDR3 has 14 residues. CDR3 sequence (DNA): TGTGCCAGCAGCCCCGGGGGAGGCCCCTACGAGCAGTACTTC. Amino acid sequence: CASSPGGGPYEQYF.

Ten or more counts support this clonotype. The chain carries TRBV28 and TRBJ2-7; 12 nucleotides align to TRBD2. There are 16 residues in the CDR3. The germline V gene encodes CDR1 MDHEN and CDR2 SYDVKM. J was trimmed by 7 bases and V by 2 bases; bases with no gene match: 9. CDR3 in DNA: TGTGCCAGCAGTTTAAAGGCCGCTAGCGGGAGGGTTGAGCAGTACTTC. It is translated as CASSLKAASGRVEQYF.

This clonotype was observed many times. V usage is TRBV29-1 and J usage is TRBJ1-1; D not certain. V lost 3 bases to trimming and J lost 1 base, with 9 bases between them. The CDR3 has 13 residues. From germline, CDR1 is SQVTM and CDR2 ANQGSEA. This CDR3 reads CSVDPPGNTEAFF. The CDR3 DNA follows: TGCAGCGTTGACCCCCCAGGGAACACTGAAGCTTTCTTT. The whole variable domain, remainder taken from reference TRBV29-1 and TRBJ1-1, is SAVISQKPSRDICQRGTSLTIQCQVDSQVTMMFWYRQQPGQSLTLIATANQGSEATYESGFVIDKFPISRPNLTFSTLTVSNMSPEDSSIYLCSVDPPGNTEAFFGQGTRLTVV.

J is TRBJ2-1 and V is TRBV19; a weak D match, TRBD2 (5 bases). This CDR3 has 11 amino acids. Germline assignment: CDR1 LNHDA and CDR2 SQIVND (reference sequence). V gave up 5 bases and J gave up 10 bases, with 9 bases separating them. CDR3 nucleotide sequence: TGTGCCAGTAGTTTAGGACTGGAGCAGTTCTTC. It translates to CASSLGLEQFF.

In DNA form, the CDR3 reads TGTGCCAGCAGCTTCGCGGGGGGGCCGGAGGGTCGAGATACGCAGTATTTT. Protein sequence: CASSFAGGPEGRDTQYF. The J gene is TRBJ2-3, the V gene TRBV2; TRBD2 matches 9 bases. Germline V gene data show CDR1 as SNHLY and CDR2 as FYNNEI. J gave up 5 bases and V 6 bases, and 15 bases lay outside the gene matches. This CDR3 contains 17 residues. Full variable domain (rest looked up from reference TRBV2 and TRBJ2-3): EPEVTQTPSHQVTQMGQEVILRCVPISNHLYFYWYRQILGQKVEFLVSFYNNEISEKSEIFDDQFSVERPDGSNFTLKIRSTKLEDSAMYFCASSFAGGPEGRDTQYFGPGTRLTVL.

About this clonotype itself: A much larger clone lies a single base off, so this may be a read error. The chain uses TRBV4-3 and TRBJ1-1; D perhaps matches TRBD1 (6 bases). Germline V gene data show CDR1 as LGHNA and CDR2 as YSLEER. This CDR3 spans 17 amino acids. The CDR3 sequence is CASGQDWKPQGDTEAFF. CDR3 DNA: TGCGCCAGCGGCCAAGACTGGAAACCACAGGGTGACACTGAAGCTTTCTTT.

This clonotype was seen many times. The chain employs TRBV2 and TRBJ1-5; TRBD1 matches at 7 bases. The V segment lost 7 bases and the J segment 5 bases; nucleotides outside the gene matches: 8. Germline CDR1 and CDR2: SNHLY and FYNNEI. The CDR3 covers 14 residues. This CDR3 is CASIEGQGDQPQHF. Written as DNA, the CDR3 is TGTGCCAGCATCGAGGGGCAGGGGGATCAGCCCCAGCATTTT.

The chain links TRBV27 to TRBJ1-1, with TRBD1 matching 10 bases. Germline trimming cut 5 bases from V and 4 bases from J; bases unmatched to any gene: 7. There are 15 residues in the CDR3. In germline, CDR1 is MNHEY, CDR2 SMNVEV (reference sequence). CDR3 sequence reads: CASSHPGQGITEAFF. The CDR3, as DNA: TGTGCCAGCAGTCACCCGGGACAGGGGATCACTGAAGCTTTCTTT.

This clonotype was picked up one time. V is TRBV5-3 and J is TRBJ1-4; D gene uncertain. TRBV5-3 counts as an open reading frame of uncertain function. V shed 9 bases and J shed 0 bases, with 18 bases lying between them. The CDR3 loop spans 16 amino acids. CDR3 region: CATSTDATATNEKLFF. The CDR3 DNA is TGTGCCACCAGCACCGACGCAACCGCAACTAATGAAAAACTGTTTTTT.

This clonotype turned up a few times. The V call is TRBV30, the J call TRBJ2-3, with no clear D. Trimming stripped 1 base from V and 2 bases from J, with 10 bases between. Germline CDR1 GTSNPN, CDR2 SVGIG (reference sequence). The CDR3 length is 14 residues. The CDR3 bases are TGTGCCTGGAGTGGTGGGCAGTCCACAGATACGCAGTATTTT. Residues: CAWSGGQSTDTQYF.

This clonotype was seen at least ten times. CDR3 in amino acids: CASGLENNKASSYNSPLHF. DNA of the CDR3: TGTGCTAGTGGTTTGGAAAATAATAAGGCTAGCTCCTATAATTCACCCCTCCACTTT. The chain employs TRBV12-5 and TRBJ1-6, with unresolved D. The V end was cut by 1 base, the J end by 0 bases, with 16 bases between. Germline V gene lookup returns CDR1 LGHNT and CDR2 FRNRAP. The CDR3 runs to 19 residues.

On this clonotype: A read error is possible here, since a much larger clone lies one base away. This chain links TRBV4-1 with TRBJ1-5; D perhaps matches TRBD1 (5 bases). This CDR3 is built from 14 residues. V lost 3 bases to trimming and J lost 5 bases, with 11 bases between them. The germline gives CDR1 MGHRA, CDR2 YSYEKL. Here the CDR3 DNA reads TGCGCCAGCAGCCAGTCCAGGGACGATCAGCCCCAGCATTTT. It encodes CASSQSRDDQPQHF.

J is TRBJ2-3 and V is TRBV27, with 7 bases fitting TRBD2. The ends lost 3 bases at V and 4 bases at J; junction bases unmatched: 7. The CDR3 is 15 residues long. CDR1 MNHEY and CDR2 SMNVEV come from the germline V gene (reference sequence). CDR3 residues: CASSFQSSGADTQYF. CDR3 nucleotides: TGTGCCAGCAGTTTCCAGTCGAGCGGGGCAGATACGCAGTATTTT.

Comments on this clonotype: A clone one base away is much larger, so this may be a read error. The conserved final phenylalanine or tryptophan is absent from the CDR3, which likely points to a read error. The rearrangement links TRBV7-9 to TRBJ2-7; D not resolved. V dropped 5 bases and J dropped 1 base, with 12 bases sitting between them. Germline values: CDR1 SEHNR, CDR2 FQNEAQ (reference sequence). The CDR3 runs to 14 residues. CDR3 protein: CASSESARSYEQYS. In DNA form, the CDR3 reads TGTGCCAGCAGCGAATCCGCCCGATCCTACGAGCAGTACTCC.

Points on this clonotype: A much larger clone is a single base away; this may be a read error. The chain is built from TRBV7-9 and TRBJ1-6; D is possibly TRBD1 (5 bases). The CDR3 covers 15 residues. Germline lookup yields CDR1 SEHNR and CDR2 FQNEAQ (reference sequence). The CDR3 DNA follows: TGTGCCAGCAGCCCAGGACAAGGTTCCTATTCACCCATCCACTTT. Protein: CASSPGQGSYSPIHF.

This chain links TRBV29-1 with TRBJ2-3; 11 bases are a match to TRBD2. Trimming took 3 bases from V and 5 from J; bases not matched to a gene: 1. CDR1 and CDR2 from the germline V gene are SQVTM and ANQGSEA. The CDR3 length is 13 residues. The CDR3 DNA reads as TGCAGCGTTGAGCTAGCGGGAGGAGATACGCAGTATTTT. It encodes CSVELAGGDTQYF.

This clonotype was observed many times. The V and J genes are TRBV9 and TRBJ1-4; the match to TRBD1 covers 8 bases. V shed 3 bases and J 6 bases; nucleotides not matched to a gene: 10. Germline-derived CDR1 and CDR2 are SGDLS and YYNGEE. CDR3 length equals 16 residues. CDR3 region: CASSAEGSRGHEKLFF. The DNA for the CDR3 is TGTGCCAGCAGCGCAGAGGGTTCCAGGGGGCATGAAAAACTGTTTTTT.

The chain employs TRBV7-9 and TRBJ2-3, with D tentatively TRBD1 (6 bases). CDR1 is SEHNR, CDR2 FQNEAQ, per germline (reference sequence). Trimming removed 6 bases at V and 3 bases at J, with 13 bases between. The CDR3 is made up of 14 amino acids. The CDR3 loop is CASSRQEETDTQYF. CDR3 bases: TGTGCCAGCAGTAGACAGGAGGAGACAGATACGCAGTATTTT.

This clonotype was observed many times. The CDR3 loop reads CASSLGGPDYEQYF. The CDR3 coding sequence is TGTGCCAGCAGCTTAGGAGGGCCGGACTACGAGCAGTACTTC. The genes are TRBV7-9 and TRBJ2-7; TRBD2 might be the D (5 bases). The V gene lost 1 base and the J gene lost 3 bases, with 10 bases spanning the gap. The CDR3 runs 14 residues. CDR1 is SEHNR and CDR2 is FQNEAQ in the germline V gene (reference sequence).